The 15 T cell receptor beta chains below come from one sample, sequenced in a study of OX40 agonist ivuxolimab in advanced cancers. Assay used: immunoSEQ multiplex PCR; TCRdb lists only in-frame clones, some missing. The table lists roughly 60,000 clones, about 89% of them singletons. The sequences come from CD4+ or CD8+ T cells sorted from blood, collected in a trial of the OX40 agonist ivuxolimab. The receptors shown here come from an adult with an advanced solid tumor such as melanoma, head and neck, liver or kidney cancer.

The chain carries TRBV19 and TRBJ2-5, with D unclear. The CDR3 consists of 12 residues. Germline V gives CDR1 LNHDA, CDR2 SQIVND (reference sequence). V lost 4 bases and J lost 4, with 7 bases in between. The CDR3 DNA reads TGTGCCAGTAGTACCGGTCTAGAGACCCAGTACTTC. Its translation is CASSTGLETQYF.

The V gene is TRBV7-9, the J gene TRBJ2-2, with no clear D. Trimming cost V 1 base and J 7 bases, with 10 bases left between them. CDR3 size: 14 residues. Germline assignment: CDR1 SEHNR and CDR2 FQNEAQ (reference sequence). Here the CDR3 DNA reads TGTGCCAGCAGCTTAGACCCGGGCGGCGGGGAGCTGTTTTTT. Its protein is CASSLDPGGGELFF.

The CDR3 nucleotides are TGCAGCGTTGTGGGGGGACCCGTGGATACGCAGTATTTT. Translation: CSVVGGPVDTQYF. The rearrangement joins TRBV29-1 to TRBJ2-3, with D tentatively TRBD2 (6 bases). The CDR3 has 13 residues. V dropped 4 bases and J dropped 6 bases, with 14 bases sitting between them. The germline V gene has CDR1 SQVTM and CDR2 ANQGSEA.

This clone was seen a few times. The same CDR3 is also encoded by other DNA sequences in this sample. The chain employs TRBV7-9 and TRBJ2-7; D is ambiguous. V lost 1 base and J 2 bases, leaving 6 bases between the germline ends. Germline CDR1 reads SEHNR; CDR2 reads FQNEAQ (reference sequence). The CDR3 totals 13 residues. CDR3 sequence: CASSLERTYEQYF. For the CDR3, the DNA is TGTGCCAGCAGCTTAGAGCGCACCTACGAGCAGTACTTC. Using reference TRBV7-9 and TRBJ2-7 for the parts outside the CDR3, the full variable domain is DTGVSQNPRHKITKRGQNVTFRCDPISEHNRLYWYRQTLGQGPEFLTYFQNEAQLEKSRLLSDRFSAERPKGSFSTLEIQRTEQGDSAMYLCASSLERTYEQYFGPGTRLTVT.

J is TRBJ2-7 and V is TRBV5-5; 8 bases fit TRBD1. CDR1 and CDR2 (germline): SGHKS, YYEKEE (reference sequence). This CDR3 spans 15 amino acids. V was clipped by 3 bases and J by 3 bases; unmatched bases: 8. Here the CDR3 DNA reads TGTGCCAGCAGCTGGGCCTTCGGGACAGGCTACGAGCAGTACTTC. It translates to CASSWAFGTGYEQYF.

This chain links TRBV11-2 with TRBJ2-7; 10 bases are shared with TRBD1. The CDR3 is made up of 15 amino acids. The trim removed 4 bases at V and 3 bases at J, leaving 6 bases unmatched. Germline V CDR1 and CDR2: SGHAT, FQNNGV. The CDR3 loop reads CASSSRTGGDYEQYF. DNA of the CDR3: TGTGCCAGCAGCTCCCGGACAGGGGGAGACTACGAGCAGTACTTC. The whole variable domain, filled in from reference TRBV11-2 and TRBJ2-7, reads EAGVAQSPRYKIIEKRQSVAFWCNPISGHATLYWYQQILGQGPKLLIQFQNNGVVDDSQLPKDRFSAERLKGVDSTLKIQPAKLEDSAVYLCASSSRTGGDYEQYFGPGTRLTVT.

The chain uses TRBV14 and TRBJ2-2, with TRBD2 matching 16 bases. Germline CDR1 and CDR2: SGHDN and FVKESK. V trimming: 5 bases; J trimming: 4 bases; junction bases outside the gene matches: 7. The CDR3 sequence is 18 residues long. The CDR3 is CASSRGLAGGPFTGELFF. CDR3 DNA: TGTGCCAGCAGCAGGGGACTAGCGGGAGGGCCTTTCACCGGGGAGCTGTTTTTT.

This clone was recorded a few times. The V gene is TRBV27, the J gene TRBJ1-4, with D possibly TRBD1 on 5 matching bases. CDR1 is MNHEY, CDR2 SMNVEV, per germline (reference sequence). The V gene lost 6 bases and the J gene lost 3 bases, with 11 bases spanning the gap. There are 14 residues in the CDR3. The CDR3 sequence: CASSRGGANEKLFF. The CDR3 DNA sequence: TGTGCCAGCAGCCGCGGGGGGGCTAATGAAAAACTGTTTTTT. The whole variable domain, remainder taken from reference TRBV27 and TRBJ1-4, is EAQVTQNPRYLITVTGKKLTVTCSQNMNHEYMSWYRQDPGLGLRQIYYSMNVEVTDKGDVPEGYKVSRKEKRNFPLILESPSPNQTSLYFCASSRGGANEKLFFGSGTQLSVL.

The chain links TRBV5-1 to TRBJ1-2; tentative D call: TRBD1 (6 bases). Trimming pared 0 bases from V and 5 bases from J, leaving 11 bases between. CDR1 SGHRS and CDR2 YFSETQ come from the germline V gene. This CDR3 is built from 14 residues. CDR3 coding DNA: TGCGCCAGCAGCTTGGAGGGGGGGGTTTATGGCTACACCTTC. This sequence encodes CASSLEGGVYGYTF. Supplemented by reference TRBV5-1 and TRBJ1-2, the full variable domain reads KAGVTQTPRYLIKTRGQQVTLSCSPISGHRSVSWYQQTPGQGLQFLFEYFSETQRNKGNFPGRFSGRQFSNSRSEMNVSTLELGDSALYLCASSLEGGVYGYTFGSGTRLTVV.

This clone was found once. The chain uses TRBV27 and TRBJ2-7, with D perhaps being TRBD1 or TRBD2 (6 bases each). Per the germline V gene, CDR1 is MNHEY and CDR2 is SMNVEV (reference sequence). V was pared by 1 base and J by 5 bases, with 12 bases between. CDR3 size: 14 residues. CDR3 in amino acids: CASSLWGAADEQYF. The CDR3 DNA follows: TGTGCCAGCAGTTTATGGGGGGCCGCGGACGAGCAGTACTTC.

The chain uses TRBV7-9 and TRBJ2-7, with 8 nucleotides matching TRBD2. CDR3 length: 15 residues. The V segment lost 4 bases and the J segment 3 bases; nucleotides outside the gene matches: 8. CDR1 and CDR2 (germline): SEHNR, FQNEAQ (reference sequence). The CDR3 region has the DNA TGTGCCAGCAGCTCTAGCGGGCTAAACCTCTACGAGCAGTACTTC. This translates into CASSSSGLNLYEQYF.

The chain joins TRBV6-6 to TRBJ2-1; 13 bases line up with TRBD2. CDR3 length: 12 amino acids. Germline loops: CDR1 MNHNY, CDR2 SVGAGI (reference sequence). Germline trimming cut 10 bases from V and 9 bases from J; bases unmatched to any gene: 3. CDR3 sequence (DNA): TGTGCCATCGGACTAGCGGGAGCTGAGCAGTTCTTC. This gives the protein CAIGLAGAEQFF.

V is TRBV6-6 and J is TRBJ1-5; D ambiguous. Trimming cost V 3 bases and J 3 bases, with 6 bases left between them. This CDR3 has 13 amino acids. Germline V gives CDR1 MNHNY, CDR2 SVGAGI (reference sequence). The CDR3 spells CASSYYTNQPQHF. CDR3 in DNA: TGTGCCAGCAGTTATTACACCAATCAGCCCCAGCATTTT.

V and J are TRBV5-8 and TRBJ2-7; D may be TRBD2 (6 bases). CDR3 length: 14 amino acids. Trimming removed 3 bases from V and 0 bases from J, with 10 bases in between. Germline values: CDR1 SGHTS, CDR2 YDEGEE. The CDR3 DNA reads TGTGCCAGCAGCTGGGACTTGCCCTCCTACGAGCAGTACTTC. As protein: CASSWDLPSYEQYF.

This clone was counted a single time. This chain links TRBV25-1 with TRBJ2-1; D unresolved. V lost 4 bases and J 13 bases, leaving 17 bases between the germline ends. The CDR3 is made up of 13 amino acids. Germline-derived CDR1 and CDR2 are MGHDK and SYGVNS. Here the CDR3 reads CASSAWDSGEQFF. The CDR3 DNA reads as TGTGCCAGCAGTGCCTGGGATTCCGGTGAACAGTTCTTC.